Listed here are 15 T cell receptor beta chains from one sample, sequenced in a study of cytomegalovirus exposure and HLA in healthy donors. With 60 Vbeta and 13 Jbeta primers, the PCR was carried out. Profiling relied on immunoSEQ multiplex PCR, and the TCRdb table lists in-frame clones only, not all of them. The sample consists of under 200,000 clones, around three quarters of them appearing once. Sequenced input: PBMCs. The receptors were gathered from a woman aged 40 to 50 in good health and CMV-seronegative.

The chain has TRBV9 and TRBJ2-2; 8 bases match TRBD2. The germline V gene has CDR1 SGDLS and CDR2 YYNGEE. The CDR3 is made up of 15 amino acids. V gave up 4 bases and J gave up 6 bases; unmatched junction bases: 8. This CDR3 reads CASSRTGGPPGELFF. As DNA, the CDR3 is TGTGCCAGCAGCCGTACGGGGGGGCCTCCCGGGGAGCTGTTTTTT.

The V call is TRBV28, the J call TRBJ1-2; D is unclear. CDR1 MDHEN and CDR2 SYDVKM come from the germline V gene. The CDR3 sequence is 14 residues long. Deletions cut 6 bases from V and 9 bases from J, with 20 bases between. The CDR3 here is CASRGGNVQMSYTF. The DNA for the CDR3 is TGTGCCAGCAGAGGCGGGAATGTACAAATGAGCTACACCTTC.

This rearrangement joins TRBV4-2 to TRBJ2-5; 10 bases align to TRBD2. This CDR3 is built from 14 residues. V trimming: 4 bases; J trimming: 4 bases; junction bases outside the gene matches: 3. In germline, CDR1 is LGHNA, CDR2 YNFKEQ. The CDR3 region has the DNA TGTGCCAGCAGCCTACGGACTAGCGGAGAGACCCAGTACTTC. Protein: CASSLRTSGETQYF.

The chain has TRBV19 and TRBJ2-7, with a tentative D call TRBD2 (5 bases). CDR1 and CDR2 from the germline V gene are LNHDA and SQIVND (reference sequence). This CDR3 has 12 residues. Deletions cut 3 bases from V and 4 bases from J, with 7 bases between. This chain's CDR3 is CASSMAGYEQYF. The CDR3 nucleotides read TGTGCCAGTAGTATGGCGGGTTACGAGCAGTACTTC.

This chain uses TRBV29-1 with TRBJ1-1; 7 bases are a match to TRBD1. Per germline, CDR1 SQVTM and CDR2 ANQGSEA. The CDR3 runs to 12 residues. The V and J ends lost 6 bases and 5 bases, in that order; junction bases with no gene match: 6. The DNA of the CDR3 is TGCAGCGTCAGACAGGGAGAGACTGAAGCTTTCTTT. Amino acid sequence: CSVRQGETEAFF.

The J gene is TRBJ2-2, the V gene TRBV7-6; D gene uncertain. V lost 1 base and J lost 1, with 7 bases in between. This CDR3 region has 15 residues. Germline CDR1 reads SGHVS; CDR2 reads FNYEAQ. The CDR3 DNA follows: TGTGCCAGCAGCTTAGTCGCAGGGAACACCGGGGAGCTGTTTTTT. Translated: CASSLVAGNTGELFF. The whole variable domain, filled in from reference TRBV7-6 and TRBJ2-2, reads GAGVSQSPRYKVTKRGQDVALRCDPISGHVSLYWYRQALGQGPEFLTYFNYEAQQDKSGLPNDRFSAERPEGSISTLTIQRTEQRDSAMYRCASSLVAGNTGELFFGEGSRLTVL.

V and J are TRBV20-1 and TRBJ1-1; D perhaps matches TRBD1 (5 bases). Germline V gives CDR1 DFQATT, CDR2 SNEGSKA (reference sequence). Trimming removed 6 bases from V and 5 bases from J, with 7 bases in between. CDR3 length: 10 residues. CDR3 residues: CSAKGTEAFF. In DNA, the CDR3 is TGCAGTGCCAAGGGGACTGAAGCTTTCTTT.

CDR3 loop: CACMSGYSYNEQFF. The CDR3 bases are TGTGCCTGTATGAGCGGGTATTCCTACAATGAGCAGTTCTTC. The chain employs TRBV30 and TRBJ2-1, with D tentatively TRBD2 (6 bases). CDR1 GTSNPN and CDR2 SVGIG come from the germline V gene (reference sequence). This CDR3 has 14 amino acids. Trimming removed 6 bases from V and 1 base from J, with 13 bases in between.

The chain recombines TRBV28 with TRBJ2-5; D call uncertain. There are 14 residues in the CDR3. V was trimmed by 6 bases and J by 1 base, leaving 12 bases between them. The germline CDR1 and CDR2 sequences are MDHEN and SYDVKM. Here the CDR3 reads CASSPPAVQETQYF. In DNA, the CDR3 is TGTGCCAGCAGCCCCCCGGCGGTCCAAGAGACCCAGTACTTC.

The CDR3 DNA sequence: TGCGCCAGCAGCTTGGGCGTCCAAAACATTCAGTACTTC. It translates to CASSLGVQNIQYF. The rearrangement links TRBV5-1 to TRBJ2-4; no clear D gene. Germline-derived CDR1 and CDR2 are SGHRS and YFSETQ. The CDR3 is 13 amino acids. Trimming removed 0 bases from V and 5 bases from J, with 6 bases in between. The entire variable domain, with the rest obtained from reference TRBV5-1 and TRBJ2-4, is as follows: KAGVTQTPRYLIKTRGQQVTLSCSPISGHRSVSWYQQTPGQGLQFLFEYFSETQRNKGNFPGRFSGRQFSNSRSEMNVSTLELGDSALYLCASSLGVQNIQYFGAGTRLSVL.

The chain is built from TRBV5-6 and TRBJ2-5, with 7 nucleotides matching TRBD1. The CDR3 spans 13 residues. The trim removed 7 bases at V and 4 bases at J, leaving 7 bases unmatched. Germline V lookup: CDR1 SGHDT, CDR2 YYEEEE. The CDR3 spells CASDRQGRETQYF. CDR3 nucleotide sequence: TGTGCCAGCGATCGACAGGGAAGAGAGACCCAGTACTTC. The full variable domain, completed using reference TRBV5-6 and TRBJ2-5, is DAGVTQSPTHLIKTRGQQVTLRCSPKSGHDTVSWYQQALGQGPQFIFQYYEEEERQRGNFPDRFSGHQFPNYSSELNVNALLLGDSALYLCASDRQGRETQYFGPGTRLLVL.

As concerns this clone: The germline gene is not matched at one end of the junction; a read error may be the cause. The V and J genes are TRBV6-5 and TRBJ2-7; the D gene is possibly TRBD1 (6 bases). The germline V gene encodes CDR1 MNHEY and CDR2 SVGAGI. There are 15 residues in the CDR3. CDR3 bases: TGTGCCAGCAGTCTTGCCCCAGGGGCCCCCTACGAGCGGTACTTC. Translated, it gives CASSLAPGAPYERYF.

V and J are TRBV7-9 and TRBJ1-1, with 10 bases identical to TRBD1. The trim removed 1 base at V and 7 bases at J, leaving 3 bases unmatched. This CDR3 comprises 14 residues. CDR1 is SEHNR, CDR2 FQNEAQ, per germline (reference sequence). The CDR3 region is CASSLGTGGFEAFF. The CDR3 coding sequence is TGTGCCAGCAGCTTAGGGACAGGGGGATTTGAAGCTTTCTTT.

The chain recombines TRBV5-6 with TRBJ2-7; D remains unclear. Trimming took 0 bases from V and 9 from J, leaving 10 bases between them. Germline CDR1 and CDR2: SGHDT and YYEEEE. This CDR3 region has 12 residues. CDR3 DNA: TGTGCCAGCAGCTTGGAGCCGGAGAGGCAGTACTTC. As protein: CASSLEPERQYF.

The rearrangement uses TRBV28 and TRBJ2-1; 7 bases line up with TRBD2. V lost 5 bases and J lost 8; bases outside the gene matches: 6. The CDR3 totals 13 residues. The germline CDR1 and CDR2 sequences are MDHEN and SYDVKM. CDR3 bases: TGTGCCAGCAGTAACGGACGGGAGGATGAGCAGTTCTTC. As protein: CASSNGREDEQFF.